What follows describes a single T cell receptor beta chain. Its antigen is unidentified. Vbeta (60) and Jbeta (13) primers were used in the PCR. Clones were read by immunoSEQ multiplex PCR, and TCRdb kept only the in-frame ones, dropping some. Its listing shows 40,000 to 50,000 clones. The data were obtained in a study of cytomegalovirus exposure and HLA in healthy donors. Study in general: Early released data comprised 75 million to 100 million unique TCRs from HLA-typed donors.

Study outcomes and limitations: CMV serostatus was the sole immune exposure information available. Presence/absence analysis assumed near-uniform sequencing depth across donors.

The origin of this receptor is a woman aged 25 to 39 in good health and CMV-seronegative. The source material was PBMCs.

Here the CDR3 reads CSVREAAGANYGYTF. The CDR3 DNA reads as TGCAGCGTTCGCGAAGCGGCGGGAGCTAACTATGGCTACACCTTC. The chain recombines TRBV29-1 with TRBJ1-2; D call uncertain. Germline lookup yields CDR1 SQVTM and CDR2 ANQGSEA. The germline V and J ends were trimmed by 5 bases and 0 bases, with 16 bases remaining between them. The CDR3 has 15 residues.